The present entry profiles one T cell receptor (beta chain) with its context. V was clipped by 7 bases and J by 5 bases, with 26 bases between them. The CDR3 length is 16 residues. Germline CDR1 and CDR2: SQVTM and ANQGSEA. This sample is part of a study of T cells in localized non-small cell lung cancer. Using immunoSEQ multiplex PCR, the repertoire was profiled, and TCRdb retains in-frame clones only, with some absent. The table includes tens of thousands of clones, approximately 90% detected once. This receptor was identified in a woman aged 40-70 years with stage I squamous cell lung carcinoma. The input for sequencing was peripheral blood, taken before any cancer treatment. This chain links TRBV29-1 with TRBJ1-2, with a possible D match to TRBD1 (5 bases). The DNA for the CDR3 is TGCAGCGCTTGGACACTCGAACTAACTATTGGGTATGGCTACACCTTC. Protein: CSAWTLELTIGYGYTF.